The T cell receptor (beta chain) under discussion was sequenced for a study of OX40 agonist ivuxolimab in advanced cancers. On the study more broadly: Three patients, one with hepatocellular carcinoma and two with cutaneous melanoma, responded partially. Study-wide findings and caveats: CD8+ T cells were the subset that, on average, had more expanded clones than CD4+.

Autoimmune disease history or systemic immunosuppression was exclusionary. CDR3 size: 13 residues. Per the germline V gene, CDR1 is MRHNA and CDR2 is SNTAGT. The germline V and J ends were trimmed by 2 bases and 4 bases, with 7 bases remaining between them. On this clone itself: Its target is unknown.

The data were produced by immunoSEQ multiplex PCR, yet TCRdb's version contains in-frame clones alone and is incomplete. The data show some 100,000 clones, roughly 89% seen once. The chain joins TRBV6-4 to TRBJ2-3; D is perhaps TRBD1 or TRBD2 (6 bases each). The sample in question was CD4+ or CD8+ T cells sorted from blood, obtained in a trial of the OX40 agonist ivuxolimab. The source is an adult with an advanced solid tumor such as melanoma, head and neck, liver or kidney cancer. CDR3 sequence reads: CASSDRGADTQYF. The CDR3 region has the DNA TGTGCCAGCAGTGACAGGGGGGCAGATACGCAGTATTTT.